The table lists the clone carrying this T cell receptor beta chain with a few counts. Its antigen is as yet unknown. The PCR ran on 60 Vbeta and 13 Jbeta primers. Repertoires were generated with immunoSEQ multiplex PCR, while TCRdb's copy carries only in-frame clones and drops some. The repertoire holds some 85,000 clones, with over 60% as singletons. This CDR3 is built from 14 residues. J gave up 3 bases and V 1 base, and 2 bases lay outside the gene matches. Germline lookup yields CDR1 SGHTA and CDR2 FQGNSA. The data derive from a study of cytomegalovirus exposure and HLA in healthy donors. Overall study results and limits: By HLA locus, TCR association rates varied in a later analysis, with DRB1 showing the most and HLA-C the fewest.

J is TRBJ1-2 and V is TRBV7-2, with TRBD1 matching 7 bases. This clonotype originated in a man aged 40-55 years in good health and CMV-seronegative. The sequenced sample was PBMCs. CDR3 coding DNA: TGTGCCAGCAGCTTAGTAGGGACAGACTATGGCTACACCTTC. It codes for CASSLVGTDYGYTF.